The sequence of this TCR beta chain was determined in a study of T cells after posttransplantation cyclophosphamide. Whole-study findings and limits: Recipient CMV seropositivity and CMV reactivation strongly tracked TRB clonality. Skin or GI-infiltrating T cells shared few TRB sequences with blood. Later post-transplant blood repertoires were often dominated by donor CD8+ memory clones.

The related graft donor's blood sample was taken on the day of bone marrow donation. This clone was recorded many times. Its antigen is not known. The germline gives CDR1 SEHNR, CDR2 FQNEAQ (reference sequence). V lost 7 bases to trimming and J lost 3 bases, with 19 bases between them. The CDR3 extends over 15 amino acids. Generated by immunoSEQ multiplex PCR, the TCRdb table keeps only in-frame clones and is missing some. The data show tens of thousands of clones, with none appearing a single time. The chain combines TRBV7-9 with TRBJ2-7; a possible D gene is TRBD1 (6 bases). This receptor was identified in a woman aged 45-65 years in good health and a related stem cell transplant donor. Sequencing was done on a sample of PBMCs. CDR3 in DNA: TGTGCCAGCACCCTGGGGGCGGGCCAAGACTACGAGCAGTACTTC. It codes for CASTLGAGQDYEQYF.